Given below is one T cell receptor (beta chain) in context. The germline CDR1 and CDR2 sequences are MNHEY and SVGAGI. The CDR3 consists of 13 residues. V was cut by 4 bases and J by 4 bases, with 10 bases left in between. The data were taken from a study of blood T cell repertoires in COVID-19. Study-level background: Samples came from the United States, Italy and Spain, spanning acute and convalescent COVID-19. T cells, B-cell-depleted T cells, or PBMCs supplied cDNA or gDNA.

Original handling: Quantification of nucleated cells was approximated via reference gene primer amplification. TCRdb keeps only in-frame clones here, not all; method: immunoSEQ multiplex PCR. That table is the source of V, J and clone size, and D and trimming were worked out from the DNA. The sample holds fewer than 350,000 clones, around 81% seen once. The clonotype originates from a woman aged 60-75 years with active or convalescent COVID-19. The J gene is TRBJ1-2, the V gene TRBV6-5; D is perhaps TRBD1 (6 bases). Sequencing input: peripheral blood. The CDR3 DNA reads TGTGCCAGCAGTTCGACAGGAGCCTATGGCTACACCTTC. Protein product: CASSSTGAYGYTF.